This TCR beta chain is from a study of blood T cell repertoires in COVID-19. Study at large: The study drew acute and convalescent COVID-19 samples from the United States, Italy and Spain. Sources were T cells, B-cell-depleted T cells, or PBMCs; the material itself was cDNA or gDNA.

In the authors' workflow: Reference gene primer amplification in the assay estimated nucleated cell counts. The method was immunoSEQ multiplex PCR; TCRdb's version includes in-frame clones alone and lacks a portion of them. V and J calls and clone size are as listed in that table; D and trimming were resolved from the DNA. The sample includes some 160,000 clones, around 90% of them seen just once. V was cut by 5 bases and J by 5 bases, with 21 bases left in between. Germline CDR1 SNHLY, CDR2 FYNNEI. CDR3 length: 16 amino acids. What was sequenced was peripheral blood. This receptor was taken from a man aged 55 to 69 with acute or convalescent COVID-19. The V call is TRBV2, the J call TRBJ1-2; the D gene is possibly TRBD1 (5 bases). CDR3 sequence: CASSNNRGGSLYGYTF. The CDR3 nucleotides are TGTGCCAGCAGTAACAACCGGGGGGGAAGCTTATATGGCTACACCTTC.